The 27 T cell receptor beta chains listed next were all sequenced from one sample in a study of blood T cell repertoires in COVID-19. Produced via immunoSEQ multiplex PCR; TCRdb's table is partial and in-frame only. The sample has some 350,000 clones; more than 80% are singletons. Source material: peripheral blood. The receptors come from a woman aged 30 to 39 with COVID-19, enrolled during active disease.

CDR3 nucleotide sequence: TGTGCCAGCAGCTTAGCGACTCGAGCCTACAATGAGCAGTTCTTC. The encoded protein is CASSLATRAYNEQFF. The rearrangement links TRBV7-2 to TRBJ2-1; D not certain. Germline-derived CDR1 and CDR2 are SGHTA and FQGNSA. This CDR3 is 15 amino acids long. V was trimmed by 0 bases and J by 2 bases, leaving 8 bases between them.

CDR3 region: CASSPGTSNEQFF. CDR3 DNA sequence: TGTGCCAGCAGCCCCGGGACTAGCAATGAGCAGTTCTTC. The V and J genes are TRBV5-6 and TRBJ2-1; 8 positions match TRBD2. CDR3 length equals 13 residues. V gave up 4 bases and J gave up 6 bases; unmatched junction bases: 3. Germline loops: CDR1 SGHDT, CDR2 YYEEEE.

The CDR3 coding sequence is TGTGCCAGCAGCGTAGACCCGACAGGGACTGAAGCTTTCTTT. This gives the protein CASSVDPTGTEAFF. The rearrangement joins TRBV9 to TRBJ1-1, with 7 nucleotides matching TRBD1. The CDR3 runs 14 residues. The germline CDR1 and CDR2 sequences are SGDLS and YYNGEE. J gave up 5 bases and V 0 bases, and 4 bases lay outside the gene matches.

Only one count was recorded for this clone. The chain couples TRBV4-3 to TRBJ1-5; TRBD1 matches at 9 bases. Unmatched junction bases numbered 9, after V lost 7 bases and J lost 5 bases. This CDR3 contains 15 residues. Per the germline V gene, CDR1 is LGHNA and CDR2 is YSLEER. The DNA of the CDR3 is TGCGCCAGCAAAGGGGACAGGGACGGGGATCAGCCCCAGCATTTT. Translation gives CASKGDRDGDQPQHF.

This chain uses TRBV3-1 (or the pseudogene TRBV3-2) with TRBJ2-2, with 9 bases aligning to TRBD1. Germline V lookup: CDR1 LGHDT, CDR2 YNNKEL (reference sequence). The trim removed 1 base at V and 6 bases at J, leaving 18 bases unmatched. The CDR3 runs to 20 residues. CDR3 region: CASSQAGPGTGNSSAGELFF. The CDR3 region has the DNA TGTGCCAGCAGCCAAGCCGGCCCTGGGACAGGGAATTCTTCAGCCGGGGAGCTGTTTTTT.

The chain employs TRBV11-3 and TRBJ2-1; 10 nucleotides line up with TRBD2. Looked up from germline, CDR1 is SGHNT and CDR2 is YENEEA. This CDR3 has 17 amino acids. J gave up 5 bases and V 5 bases, and 12 bases lay outside the gene matches. The CDR3 DNA sequence: TGTGCCAGCAGCGCCGGGCGGATAGCGGGAGGAGACAATGAGCAGTTCTTC. It codes for CASSAGRIAGGDNEQFF. The full variable domain, rest sourced from reference TRBV11-3 and TRBJ2-1, is EAGVVQSPRYKIIEKKQPVAFWCNPISGHNTLYWYLQNLGQGPELLIRYENEEAVDDSQLPKDRFSAERLKGVDSTLKIQPAELGDSAVYLCASSAGRIAGGDNEQFFGPGTRLTVL.

This chain links TRBV29-1 with TRBJ1-1; no clear D gene. V lost 4 bases and J 5 bases, leaving 20 bases between the germline ends. The CDR3 is made up of 15 amino acids. The V gene's germline CDR1 is SQVTM and CDR2 ANQGSEA. The CDR3 nucleotides read TGCAGCGTTGTCGTAAGTGGCGGGGTTCGGACTGAAGCTTTCTTT. Translation: CSVVVSGGVRTEAFF.

CDR3 loop: CASSGWGLAERYEQFF. The CDR3 nucleotides are TGTGCCAGCAGTGGGTGGGGACTAGCGGAGAGGTATGAGCAGTTCTTC. The chain employs TRBV2 and TRBJ2-1, with 11 bases lining up with TRBD2. Germline V gene sequence: CDR1 SNHLY, CDR2 FYNNEI. V trimming: 4 bases; J trimming: 8 bases; junction bases outside the gene matches: 10. The CDR3 totals 16 residues.

This chain connects TRBV18 to TRBJ2-7; D may be TRBD1 (6 bases). The ends were cut back, 3 bases at V and 6 bases at J, with 18 bases in the middle. The germline gives CDR1 KGHSH, CDR2 LQKENI. The CDR3 runs to 15 residues. DNA for the CDR3: TGTGCCAGCTCACCGGCCGCCGGACAGAAGGGCGAGCAGTACTTC. It is translated as CASSPAAGQKGEQYF. Full variable domain (missing parts from reference TRBV18 and TRBJ2-7): NAGVMQNPRHLVRRRGQEARLRCSPMKGHSHVYWYRQLPEEGLKFMVYLQKENIIDESGMPKERFSAEFPKEGPSILRIQQVVRGDSAAYFCASSPAAGQKGEQYFGPGTRLTVT.

The chain joins TRBV6-2 or TRBV6-3 to TRBJ1-2; D call uncertain. This CDR3 has 16 residues. The V gene lost 0 bases and the J gene lost 4 bases, with 15 bases spanning the gap. The germline V gene has CDR1 MNHEY and CDR2 SVGEGT. CDR3 DNA: TGTGCCAGCAGTTACTCATCCACGGGAAGACTCTATGGCTACACCTTC. This sequence encodes CASSYSSTGRLYGYTF.

V gene TRBV27 combines with J gene TRBJ1-2, with 8 nucleotides matching TRBD1. Trimming removed 4 bases from V and 2 bases from J; junction bases left unmatched: 9. Per germline, CDR1 MNHEY and CDR2 SMNVEV (reference sequence). This CDR3 spans 16 amino acids. In DNA, the CDR3 is TGTGCCAGCAGTTCCACCCGGACAGGGCGGAACTATGGCTACACCTTC. Its protein product is CASSSTRTGRNYGYTF.

This chain links TRBV6-6 with TRBJ2-5, with TRBD2 identical over 11 bases. Germline CDR1 and CDR2: MNHNY and SVGAGI (reference sequence). The CDR3 has 16 residues. V lost 8 bases, J lost 6 bases, and 14 bases stayed unmatched. CDR3 amino acids: CASEGPGTSGMKTQYF. The CDR3 region has the DNA TGTGCCAGCGAAGGCCCTGGGACTAGCGGTATGAAGACCCAGTACTTC.

The chain carries TRBV5-4 and TRBJ1-1, with TRBD1 matching over 12 bases. V lost 0 bases, J lost 10 bases, and 10 bases stayed unmatched. There are 16 residues in the CDR3. Germline V gene lookup returns CDR1 SGHNT and CDR2 YYREEE (reference sequence). The CDR3 DNA is TGTGCCAGCAGCTTGGTATGGGGGACAGGGGGCTCGGGAGCTTTCTTT. It is translated as CASSLVWGTGGSGAFF.

The chain uses TRBV4-1 and TRBJ2-7; 16 positions match TRBD2. The V gene end was trimmed by 3 bases and the J gene end by 2 bases; junction bases not matched to a gene: 4. CDR3 length: 17 residues. Germline V gene lookup returns CDR1 MGHRA and CDR2 YSYEKL. Written as DNA, the CDR3 is TGCGCCAGCAGCCAGCCGGGACTAGCGGGGGGGGCCTACGAGCAGTACTTC. Translation gives CASSQPGLAGGAYEQYF.

This chain joins TRBV30 and TRBJ1-6; 9 bases agree with TRBD1. Germline V CDR1 and CDR2: GTSNPN, SVGIG (reference sequence). This CDR3 region has 13 residues. V was pared by 2 bases and J by 11 bases, with 4 bases of the junction left unmatched. The CDR3: CAWSRDRDPPLHF. The CDR3 DNA reads TGTGCCTGGAGTAGGGACAGGGACCCACCCCTCCACTTT.

The CDR3 DNA follows: TGTGCCAGCAGTTACAGGCCTAGCGGGAGTCCCGGTGAGCAGTTCTTC. The encoded protein is CASSYRPSGSPGEQFF. The chain employs TRBV6-2 or TRBV6-3 and TRBJ2-1; TRBD2 matches at 10 bases. Losses at the gene ends were 2 bases for V and 9 bases for J; bases not matched to a gene: 10. Germline V CDR1 and CDR2: MNHEY, SVGEGT. The CDR3 spans 16 residues.

The chain carries TRBV5-6 and TRBJ2-7; TRBD2 matches at 7 bases. The CDR3 has 16 residues. V was clipped by 4 bases and J by 0 bases; unmatched bases: 10. Germline assignment: CDR1 SGHDT and CDR2 YYEEEE. Here the CDR3 DNA reads TGTGCCAGCAGCCTTCTTACTAGCGCCCGCTCCTACGAGCAGTACGTC. It translates to CASSLLTSARSYEQYV.

J is TRBJ1-2 and V is TRBV10-3; D is unresolved. The germline gives CDR1 ENHRY, CDR2 SYGVKD. V lost 2 bases, J lost 1 base, and 11 bases lay in between. The CDR3 runs 15 residues. Written as DNA, the CDR3 is TGTGCCATCAGTGAGGAATCAGGTCTTAACTATGGCTACACCTTC. Its translation is CAISEESGLNYGYTF.

The chain combines TRBV4-1 with TRBJ1-4, with D possibly matching TRBD1 (5 bases). Germline CDR1 reads MGHRA; CDR2 reads YSYEKL. The CDR3 has 15 amino acids. Trimming took off 4 bases at V and 3 bases at J, with 12 bases between the two ends. CDR3 residues: CASSPRIGANEKLFF. The CDR3 DNA reads TGCGCCAGCAGCCCTCGTATAGGGGCTAATGAAAAACTGTTTTTT.

The genes are TRBV3-1 (or the pseudogene TRBV3-2) and TRBJ2-1; 9 positions agree with TRBD2. V lost 3 bases and J lost 3; bases outside the gene matches: 6. The length of the CDR3 is 16 residues. Germline lookup yields CDR1 LGHDT and CDR2 YNNKEL (reference sequence). The CDR3 sequence: CASSQASGDHYNEQFF. The CDR3 DNA sequence: TGTGCCAGCAGCCAGGCTAGCGGGGACCACTACAATGAGCAGTTCTTC.

The chain joins TRBV12-3 or TRBV12-4 to TRBJ1-6; D is unclear. Trimming took 8 bases from V and 3 from J, leaving 8 bases between them. The length of the CDR3 is 13 residues. The CDR3 region is CASRPSYNSPLHF. The CDR3, as DNA: TGTGCCAGCCGTCCCAGCTATAATTCACCCCTCCACTTT.

The chain couples TRBV19 to TRBJ1-1, with 11 bases lining up with TRBD1. V lost 7 bases and J lost 6; bases outside the gene matches: 7. CDR3 length: 14 amino acids. Germline CDR1 and CDR2: LNHDA and SQIVND (reference sequence). CDR3 loop: CASIKWTGGPEAFF. For the CDR3, the DNA is TGTGCCAGTATCAAATGGACAGGGGGCCCTGAAGCTTTCTTT.

The V call is TRBV11-2, the J call TRBJ1-1; 7 nucleotides agree with TRBD1. Germline values: CDR1 SGHAT, CDR2 FQNNGV. The CDR3 has 14 residues. V was clipped by 4 bases and J by 4 bases; unmatched bases: 6. The CDR3 sequence is CASSSLDRRTEAFF. In DNA, the CDR3 is TGTGCCAGCAGCTCACTGGACAGGCGCACTGAAGCTTTCTTT.

This chain links TRBV27 with TRBJ2-7; TRBD1 agrees at 7 bases. The germline CDR1 and CDR2 sequences are MNHEY and SMNVEV (reference sequence). V shed 4 bases and J 2 bases; nucleotides not matched to a gene: 2. CDR3 size: 13 residues. CDR3 nucleotides: TGTGCCAGCAGTTCGGGACAGACCTACGAGCAGTACTTC. Translation gives CASSSGQTYEQYF.

This clone was seen only a few times. The chain employs TRBV5-8 and TRBJ2-1; 11 nucleotides match TRBD2. The CDR3 has 15 residues. The V and J ends lost 4 bases and 7 bases, in that order; junction bases with no gene match: 7. Germline assignment: CDR1 SGHTS and CDR2 YDEGEE. CDR3 DNA: TGTGCCAGCAGCCCGGGACTAGCGGATGGTAATGAGCAGTTCTTC. Its translation is CASSPGLADGNEQFF.

CDR3 amino acids: CASSASGGNEQYF. The CDR3, as DNA: TGTGCCAGCAGCGCTAGCGGGGGGAACGAGCAGTACTTC. The chain carries TRBV6-5 and TRBJ2-7; the match to TRBD2 covers 11 bases. Germline V gene lookup returns CDR1 MNHEY and CDR2 SVGAGI. This CDR3 spans 13 amino acids. J lost 5 bases, V lost 6 bases, and 3 bases had no gene match.

V is TRBV6-5 and J is TRBJ2-3; D may be TRBD1 (7 bases). Germline V gene sequence: CDR1 MNHEY, CDR2 SVGAGI. V lost 8 bases, J lost 4 bases, and 16 bases lay in between. The CDR3 spans 14 residues. In DNA, the CDR3 is TGTGCCAGCCTGGAGGGGGCAAGCGCAGATACGCAGTATTTT. Protein sequence: CASLEGASADTQYF.